This is a list of T cell receptor beta chains from one sample in a study of blood T cell repertoires in COVID-19. TCRdb's table, derived via immunoSEQ multiplex PCR, lists solely in-frame clones and lacks some. The table records around 200,000 clones, 80% to 90% of them present only once. The material sequenced was peripheral blood. The source is a man aged 55 to 70 with acute or convalescent COVID-19. CDR3s include the opening cysteine and the closing phenylalanine or tryptophan. A D gene is named only where the DNA matches it firmly. Clone size is not always given. Where it is, it says once, few, many or a class for expanded clones.

j_call: TRBJ1-3
v_call: TRBV25-1
clone_size: .
d_call: .
cdr3_nt: TGTGCCAGCAGGGCGGGTTCATCTGGAAACACCATATATTTT
cdr3_aa: CASRAGSSGNTIYF

j_call: TRBJ2-3
v_call: TRBV5-1
clone_size: .
d_call: .
cdr3_nt: TGCGCCAGCAGCCTACAGGGAATCACAGATACGCAGTATTTT
cdr3_aa: CASSLQGITDTQYF

j_call: TRBJ2-1
v_call: TRBV7-9
clone_size: .
d_call: .
cdr3_nt: TGTGCCAGCTGTCCAGGGGACTCCTACAATGAGCAGTTCTTC
cdr3_aa: CASCPGDSYNEQFF

j_call: TRBJ2-2
v_call: TRBV24-1
clone_size: .
d_call: .
cdr3_nt: TGTGCCACCAGTGGTGACACGAACACCGGGGAGCTGTTTTTT
cdr3_aa: CATSGDTNTGELFF

j_call: TRBJ1-2
v_call: TRBV9
clone_size: .
d_call: .
cdr3_nt: TGTGCCAGCAGCGCCACGACAGGTGTCTATGGCTACACCTTC
cdr3_aa: CASSATTGVYGYTF

j_call: TRBJ2-1
v_call: TRBV27
clone_size: .
d_call: .
cdr3_nt: TGTGCCAGCAGTTCCGGCGGGGCCTACAATGAGCAGTTCTTC
cdr3_aa: CASSSGGAYNEQFF

j_call: TRBJ2-3
v_call: TRBV27
clone_size: .
d_call: .
cdr3_nt: TGTGCCAGCAGACCTTACCCCAGGGTCTCAGGCACAGATACGCAGTATTTT
cdr3_aa: CASRPYPRVSGTDTQYF

j_call: TRBJ2-2
v_call: TRBV27
clone_size: .
d_call: .
cdr3_nt: TGTGCCAGCAGGCGCAGGGGCGGGAGCCCGAACACCGGGGAGCTGTTTTTT
cdr3_aa: CASRRRGGSPNTGELFF

j_call: TRBJ2-5
v_call: TRBV9
clone_size: .
d_call: TRBD2
cdr3_nt: TGTGCCAGCAGCGGTAGCGGGAGCGCATCAGAGACCCAGTACTTC
cdr3_aa: CASSGSGSASETQYF

j_call: TRBJ1-2
v_call: TRBV5-1
clone_size: .
d_call: .
cdr3_nt: TGCGCCAGCAAGGAACAGGACACTAACTATGGCTACACCTTC
cdr3_aa: CASKEQDTNYGYTF

j_call: TRBJ1-3
v_call: TRBV24-1
clone_size: many
d_call: .
cdr3_nt: TGTGCCACCTCCCCGGGGGGAAACACCATATATTTT
cdr3_aa: CATSPGGNTIYF

j_call: TRBJ2-1
v_call: TRBV10-3
clone_size: .
d_call: TRBD2
cdr3_nt: TGTGCCATCAGTGAACGTCCCGGGGAGGGCCGTGGCTATGAGCAGTTCTTC
cdr3_aa: CAISERPGEGRGYEQFF

j_call: TRBJ1-1
v_call: TRBV4-1
clone_size: .
d_call: TRBD1
cdr3_nt: TGCGCCAGCAGCAGTCGAGGGACAGGGGGCAGGGACACTGAAGCTTTCTTT
cdr3_aa: CASSSRGTGGRDTEAFF

j_call: TRBJ2-5
v_call: TRBV9
clone_size: .
d_call: TRBD1
cdr3_nt: TGTGCCAGCAGCTTGACAGGGGGGGAGACCCAGTACTTC
cdr3_aa: CASSLTGGETQYF

j_call: TRBJ2-5
v_call: TRBV6-6
clone_size: .
d_call: TRBD1
cdr3_nt: TGTGCCAGCAGTACCGGGACAGTCCAAGAGACCCAGTACTTC
cdr3_aa: CASSTGTVQETQYF

j_call: TRBJ1-4
v_call: TRBV2
clone_size: .
d_call: TRBD1
cdr3_nt: TGTGCCAGCAGCAGGGACAGGGTGAGCGGAGGTGAAAAACTGTTTTTT
cdr3_aa: CASSRDRVSGGEKLFF

j_call: TRBJ2-1
v_call: TRBV6-5
clone_size: .
d_call: TRBD2
cdr3_nt: TGTGCCAGCAGTTTTACTAGCGGGAGTCGAAATGAGCAGTTCTTC
cdr3_aa: CASSFTSGSRNEQFF

j_call: TRBJ1-5
v_call: TRBV15
clone_size: .
d_call: TRBD1
cdr3_nt: TGTGCCACCAGCAGAGATGGAGAGGGAGACAGGGGTTGGAATCAGCCCCAGCATTTT
cdr3_aa: CATSRDGEGDRGWNQPQHF

j_call: TRBJ2-3
v_call: TRBV24-1
clone_size: once
d_call: TRBD1
cdr3_nt: TGTGCCACCAGTGATTTTACCAGGGGGCAATGGGATACGCAGTATTTT
cdr3_aa: CATSDFTRGQWDTQYF

j_call: TRBJ1-2
v_call: TRBV18
clone_size: .
d_call: .
cdr3_nt: TGTGCCAGCTCCCGGGCCGGGAGTGGTGGCTACACCTTC
cdr3_aa: CASSRAGSGGYTF

j_call: TRBJ2-1
v_call: TRBV12-3/TRBV12-4
clone_size: .
d_call: .
cdr3_nt: TGTGCCAGCAGCCCTGGGAGCGGTGAGCAGTTCTTC
cdr3_aa: CASSPGSGEQFF

j_call: TRBJ1-5
v_call: TRBV28
clone_size: .
d_call: .
cdr3_nt: TGTGCCAGCACATCGGGGGGGGAACTCAATCAGCCCCAGCATTTT
cdr3_aa: CASTSGGELNQPQHF

j_call: TRBJ2-1
v_call: TRBV15
clone_size: .
d_call: TRBD2
cdr3_nt: TGTGCCACCAGCAGAGGCGGGACTAGCGGGAGTAATGAGCAGTTCTTC
cdr3_aa: CATSRGGTSGSNEQFF

j_call: TRBJ2-5
v_call: TRBV5-1
clone_size: .
d_call: .
cdr3_nt: TGCGCCAGCACCGGACAGTGGGAGACCCAGTACTTC
cdr3_aa: CASTGQWETQYF

j_call: TRBJ2-5
v_call: TRBV7-6
clone_size: .
d_call: TRBD2
cdr3_nt: TGTGCCAGCAGCTTAGTAGGTAGCGGGAGGCTCCAAGAGACCCAGTACTTC
cdr3_aa: CASSLVGSGRLQETQYF

j_call: TRBJ2-5
v_call: TRBV28
clone_size: once
d_call: .
cdr3_nt: TGTGCCAGCAGTTTGTACAGGGAAGCGACCCAGTACTTC
cdr3_aa: CASSLYREATQYF

j_call: TRBJ2-3
v_call: TRBV5-1
clone_size: once
d_call: TRBD2
cdr3_nt: TGCGCCAGCAGCCCTGGAGGACTAGCGGGAGGCGAAGCACGTGTAGATACGCAGTATTTT
cdr3_aa: CASSPGGLAGGEARVDTQYF

j_call: TRBJ1-2
v_call: TRBV6-5
clone_size: once
d_call: .
cdr3_nt: TGTGCCAGCAGCCGCCGTGTAGTTCTTAACTATGGCTACACCTTC
cdr3_aa: CASSRRVVLNYGYTF

j_call: TRBJ2-3
v_call: TRBV3-1/TRBV3-2
clone_size: .
d_call: TRBD1
cdr3_nt: TGTGCCAGCAGCCGGACAGGCGGTATGGCAGATACGCAGTATTTT
cdr3_aa: CASSRTGGMADTQYF

j_call: TRBJ1-5
v_call: TRBV19
clone_size: .
d_call: .
cdr3_nt: TGTGCCAGTAGTAGCGGGCATTCGCAAAATCAGCCCCAGCATTTT
cdr3_aa: CASSSGHSQNQPQHF

j_call: TRBJ1-2
v_call: TRBV28
clone_size: .
d_call: .
cdr3_nt: TGTGCCAGCAGTTTAGCAGGGGCTAACTATGGCTACACCTTC
cdr3_aa: CASSLAGANYGYTF

j_call: TRBJ2-3
v_call: TRBV4-1
clone_size: .
d_call: .
cdr3_nt: TGCGCCAGCAACCCACAGGGCCAGGGCACAGATACGCAGTATTTT
cdr3_aa: CASNPQGQGTDTQYF

j_call: TRBJ2-1
v_call: TRBV7-2
clone_size: .
d_call: .
cdr3_nt: TGTGCCAGCAGGCCGGGGACTGCCTCCTACAATGAGCAGTTCTTC
cdr3_aa: CASRPGTASYNEQFF

j_call: TRBJ2-4
v_call: TRBV5-8
clone_size: .
d_call: .
cdr3_nt: TGTGCCAGCAGCTTGGTCGAGATTCAGTACTTC
cdr3_aa: CASSLVEIQYF

j_call: TRBJ1-5
v_call: TRBV4-2
clone_size: once
d_call: .
cdr3_nt: TGTGCCAGCAGCCAAGATAGGGGGGGGGAACAGCCCCAGCATTTT
cdr3_aa: CASSQDRGGEQPQHF

j_call: TRBJ2-7
v_call: TRBV20-1
clone_size: .
d_call: .
cdr3_nt: TGCAGTGCCTCCGGGGGCGAGCAGTACTTC
cdr3_aa: CSASGGEQYF

j_call: TRBJ2-3
v_call: TRBV6-5
clone_size: once
d_call: .
cdr3_nt: TGTGCCAGCAGTTCGGGTAGGCGGTATACGCAGTATTTT
cdr3_aa: CASSSGRRYTQYF

j_call: TRBJ2-3
v_call: TRBV27
clone_size: .
d_call: TRBD2
cdr3_nt: TGTGCCAGCAGTTTTGGGACTAGGGGTAGCACAGATACGCAGTATTTT
cdr3_aa: CASSFGTRGSTDTQYF

j_call: TRBJ1-1
v_call: TRBV10-3
clone_size: .
d_call: .
cdr3_nt: TGTGCCATCGTAAGTTCTAGCGGCCCGAACACTGAAGCTTTCTTT
cdr3_aa: CAIVSSSGPNTEAFF